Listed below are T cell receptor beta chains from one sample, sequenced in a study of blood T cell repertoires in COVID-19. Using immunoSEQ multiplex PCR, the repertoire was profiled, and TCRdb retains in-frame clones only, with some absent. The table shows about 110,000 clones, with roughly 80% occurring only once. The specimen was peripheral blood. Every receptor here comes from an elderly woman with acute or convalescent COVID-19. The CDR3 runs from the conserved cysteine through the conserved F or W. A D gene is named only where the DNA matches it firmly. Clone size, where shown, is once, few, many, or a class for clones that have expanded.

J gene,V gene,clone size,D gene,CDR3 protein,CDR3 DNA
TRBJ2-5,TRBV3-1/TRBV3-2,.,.,CASSHPREKAQYF,TGTGCCAGCAGCCATCCGAGGGAGAAGGCCCAGTACTTC
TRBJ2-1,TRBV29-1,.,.,CSDGGNEQFF,TGCAGCGATGGCGGCAATGAGCAGTTCTTC
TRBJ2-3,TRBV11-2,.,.,CASSEYGSRGTQYF,TGTGCCAGCAGCGAATACGGGAGTCGGGGTACGCAGTATTTT
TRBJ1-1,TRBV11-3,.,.,CASSFTENTEAFF,TGTGCCAGCAGCTTCACAGAGAACACTGAAGCTTTCTTT
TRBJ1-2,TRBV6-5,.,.,CASSKYPRGGGGYTF,TGTGCCAGCAGTAAATACCCCAGGGGAGGGGGTGGCTACACCTTC
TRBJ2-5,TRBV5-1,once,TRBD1,CASSPWTGQETQYF,TGCGCCAGCAGCCCCTGGACAGGGCAAGAGACCCAGTACTTC
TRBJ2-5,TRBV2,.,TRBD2,CASSKTSGREETQYF,TGTGCCAGCAGTAAGACTAGCGGGAGGGAAGAGACCCAGTACTTC
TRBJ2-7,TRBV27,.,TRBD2,CASSYTSGKSSYEQYF,TGTGCCAGCAGTTATACGAGCGGGAAGAGCTCCTACGAGCAGTACTTC
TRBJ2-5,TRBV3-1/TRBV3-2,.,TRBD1,CASSQDSRGQETQYF,TGTGCCAGCAGCCAAGATTCCAGGGGGCAAGAGACCCAGTACTTC
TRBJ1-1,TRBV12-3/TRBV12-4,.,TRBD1,CASAGQGNTEAFF,TGTGCCAGCGCCGGACAGGGGAACACTGAAGCTTTCTTT
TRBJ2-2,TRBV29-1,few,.,CSVSPFNTGELFF,TGCAGCGTTTCTCCCTTCAACACCGGGGAGCTGTTTTTT
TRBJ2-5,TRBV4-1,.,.,CASSLRTGRQETQYF,TGCGCCAGCAGCCTCCGCACAGGCAGGCAAGAGACCCAGTACTTC
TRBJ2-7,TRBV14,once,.,CASSQVIRGEQYF,TGTGCCAGCAGCCAAGTGATCCGAGGGGAGCAGTACTTC
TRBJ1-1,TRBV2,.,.,CASSDPGAANTEAFF,TGTGCCAGCAGTGACCCAGGGGCAGCAAACACTGAAGCTTTCTTT
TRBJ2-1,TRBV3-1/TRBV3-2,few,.,CASSQADTYNEQFF,TGTGCCAGCAGCCAAGCAGACACTTACAATGAGCAGTTCTTC
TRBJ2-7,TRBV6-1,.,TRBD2,CASSEDGGRAVHEQYF,TGTGCCAGCAGTGAAGACGGCGGGAGGGCTGTCCACGAGCAGTACTTC